Each of the 22 T cell receptor beta chains below was sequenced from the same sample in a study of cytomegalovirus exposure and HLA in healthy donors. A multiplex PCR was run with 60 Vbeta primers and 13 Jbeta primers. This table comes from immunoSEQ multiplex PCR, and its TCRdb copy is limited to in-frame clones, with some not included. The table lists fewer than 110,000 clones, over 70% of them singletons. Sequenced input: PBMCs. The receptors were sampled from a man aged 45-60 years in good health and CMV-seropositive.

CDR3 sequence (DNA): TGCGCCAGCAGCCAGGAGGCAGGGGCGTTTCTCGAGACCCAGTACTTC. Translating gives CASSQEAGAFLETQYF. The chain links TRBV5-1 to TRBJ2-5, with a weak D call TRBD1 (6 bases). V gave up 4 bases and J gave up 5 bases, with 21 bases separating them. Germline CDR1 and CDR2: SGHRS and YFSETQ. The CDR3 totals 16 residues.

The rearrangement joins TRBV5-5 to TRBJ2-1, with a weak D call TRBD1 (6 bases). The CDR3 consists of 15 residues. The V gene's germline CDR1 is SGHKS and CDR2 YYEKEE (reference sequence). V lost 0 bases to trimming and J lost 9 bases, with 16 bases between them. CDR3 loop: CASSLVLQGWVEQFF. The CDR3 DNA reads as TGTGCCAGCAGCTTGGTTCTGCAGGGGTGGGTTGAGCAGTTCTTC.

V usage is TRBV19 and J usage is TRBJ2-5; no clear D. Germline V lookup: CDR1 LNHDA, CDR2 SQIVND (reference sequence). The CDR3 is made up of 13 amino acids. The V end was cut by 3 bases, the J end by 2 bases, with 7 bases between. CDR3 nucleotide sequence: TGTGCCAGTAGTATCCGGAGACAAGAGACCCAGTACTTC. Encoded protein: CASSIRRQETQYF. Full variable domain (remainder filled in from reference TRBV19 and TRBJ2-5): DGGITQSPKYLFRKEGQNVTLSCEQNLNHDAMYWYRQDPGQGLRLIYYSQIVNDFQKGDIAEGYSVSREKKESFPLTVTSAQKNPTAFYLCASSIRRQETQYFGPGTRLLVL.

The chain has TRBV7-3 and TRBJ1-2, with D unresolved. Germline V gene data show CDR1 as SGHTA and CDR2 as FQGTGA. Between the trimmed V and J ends, which lost 0 bases and 6 bases, there was a span of 17 bases. The CDR3 totals 16 residues. The CDR3 DNA follows: TGTGCCAGCAGCTTAACGGCGGGGATGGGCTATGATGGCTACACCTTC. Its translation is CASSLTAGMGYDGYTF.

This clone was seen just once. This rearrangement joins TRBV18 to TRBJ2-1, with 8 positions matching TRBD1. Per the germline V gene, CDR1 is KGHSH and CDR2 is LQKENI. The V and J ends lost 3 bases and 2 bases, in that order; junction bases with no gene match: 6. The CDR3 has 16 amino acids. The CDR3 sequence: CASSPQTGEPYNEQFF. CDR3 nucleotide sequence: TGTGCCAGCTCACCCCAGACAGGGGAGCCCTACAATGAGCAGTTCTTC.

The CDR3 protein is CASSLARGRVTEAFF. The CDR3 DNA follows: TGTGCCAGCAGCTTAGCCAGGGGGCGGGTCACTGAAGCTTTCTTT. J is TRBJ1-1 and V is TRBV11-2; TRBD1 matches 8 bases. The CDR3 totals 15 residues. CDR1 is SGHAT, CDR2 FQNNGV, per germline. J was trimmed by 4 bases and V by 1 base; bases with no gene match: 5.

In its sample, this clone was seen a few times. The genes are TRBV6-1 and TRBJ2-1; TRBD2 matches at 7 bases. The length of the CDR3 is 14 residues. Trimming at V came to 3 bases and at J to 6 bases, leaving 5 bases not matched to a gene. CDR1 MNHNS and CDR2 SASEGT come from the germline V gene. CDR3 in DNA: TGTGCCAGCAGTGACACCTGGGGGGGCAATGAGCAGTTCTTC. Amino acid sequence: CASSDTWGGNEQFF.

This clone has a handful of counts. The chain uses TRBV7-9 and TRBJ2-1, with 8 nucleotides matching TRBD1. CDR1 SEHNR and CDR2 FQNEAQ come from the germline V gene (reference sequence). V shed 6 bases and J 4 bases; nucleotides not matched to a gene: 5. The CDR3 is 14 residues long. The CDR3 sequence is CASRKGQVYNEQFF. The CDR3 DNA sequence: TGTGCCAGCAGGAAGGGACAGGTATACAATGAGCAGTTCTTC. Supplemented by reference TRBV7-9 and TRBJ2-1, the full variable domain reads DTGVSQNPRHKITKRGQNVTFRCDPISEHNRLYWYRQTLGQGPEFLTYFQNEAQLEKSRLLSDRFSAERPKGSFSTLEIQRTEQGDSAMYLCASRKGQVYNEQFFGPGTRLTVL.

This chain links TRBV7-5 with TRBJ2-7; the table calls TRBD1, which could not be checked here. TRBV7-5 is a pseudogene locus. The length of the CDR3 is 16 residues. The CDR3 loop reads CVRIPGPGQAGYEQYF. Written as DNA, the CDR3 is TGTGTCAGGATACCTGGTCCGGGACAGGCCGGATACGAGCAGTACTTC.

The chain combines TRBV7-2 with TRBJ1-2; the D gene is possibly TRBD1 (6 bases). The V gene lost 5 bases and the J gene lost 3 bases, with 13 bases spanning the gap. The CDR3 has 14 residues. Germline V gives CDR1 SGHTA, CDR2 FQGNSA. The CDR3 protein is CASSQDSTDYGYTF. CDR3 nucleotides: TGTGCCAGCAGCCAGGACAGTACTGACTATGGCTACACCTTC.

This clone was seen only a few times. V gene TRBV5-1 combines with J gene TRBJ2-1; the match to TRBD2 covers 7 bases. Germline CDR1 reads SGHRS; CDR2 reads YFSETQ. The CDR3 length is 16 residues. Unmatched junction bases numbered 17, after V lost 5 bases and J lost 9 bases. The CDR3 here is CASSMAGGGRNGEQFF. The CDR3 bases are TGCGCCAGCAGTATGGCGGGTGGCGGGAGAAACGGTGAGCAGTTCTTC.

The rearrangement joins TRBV30 to TRBJ2-5; 10 bases map to TRBD1. With V trimmed by 2 bases and J by 4 bases, 7 bases remained unmatched. From germline, CDR1 is GTSNPN and CDR2 SVGIG (reference sequence). The CDR3 runs 15 residues. The CDR3 coding sequence is TGTGCCTGGAGTCGGGACAGGGGTTTAACAGAGACCCAGTACTTC. This encodes CAWSRDRGLTETQYF.

J is TRBJ2-7 and V is TRBV7-8; 9 bases map to TRBD2. Per the germline V gene, CDR1 is SGHVS and CDR2 is FQNEAQ. The CDR3 is made up of 17 amino acids. V trimming: 1 base; J trimming: 0 bases; junction bases outside the gene matches: 7. CDR3 bases: TGTGCCAGCAGCTTAGTGCCGACTAGCGGCCACTCCTACGAGCAGTACTTC. It specifies CASSLVPTSGHSYEQYF.

The chain has TRBV19 and TRBJ2-3, with D possibly matching TRBD2 (5 bases). V gave up 7 bases and J gave up 3 bases, with 11 bases separating them. The germline V gene has CDR1 LNHDA and CDR2 SQIVND (reference sequence). The CDR3 spans 13 residues. The CDR3 nucleotides are TGTGCCAGTAACCCCGGGGATACAGATACGCAGTATTTT. This encodes CASNPGDTDTQYF. The full variable domain, completed using reference TRBV19 and TRBJ2-3, is DGGITQSPKYLFRKEGQNVTLSCEQNLNHDAMYWYRQDPGQGLRLIYYSQIVNDFQKGDIAEGYSVSREKKESFPLTVTSAQKNPTAFYLCASNPGDTDTQYFGPGTRLTVL.

The chain couples TRBV5-1 to TRBJ2-2; 7 bases fit TRBD2. The V segment lost 6 bases and the J segment 0 bases; nucleotides outside the gene matches: 5. Germline CDR1 reads SGHRS; CDR2 reads YFSETQ. This CDR3 is built from 15 residues. CDR3 loop: CASTGGGPNTGELFF. The CDR3 coding sequence is TGCGCCAGCACCGGGGGAGGGCCGAACACCGGGGAGCTGTTTTTT.

Only a few counts were recorded for this clone. The chain joins TRBV10-3 to TRBJ1-5; 10 bases line up with TRBD1. CDR1 is ENHRY, CDR2 SYGVKD, per germline. The CDR3 has 16 residues. J gave up 2 bases and V 5 bases, and 6 bases lay outside the gene matches. CDR3 protein: CAISPTGGAGNQPQHF. The CDR3 bases are TGTGCCATCAGTCCGACAGGGGGCGCAGGCAATCAGCCCCAGCATTTT.

The V gene is TRBV6-1, the J gene TRBJ1-2, with 9 bases that match TRBD1. This CDR3 contains 17 residues. After removal of 3 bases from V and 5 bases from J, the junction contained 13 bases not matched to a gene. Per germline, CDR1 MNHNS and CDR2 SASEGT. CDR3 sequence reads: CASSDFIGTGNLYGYTF. CDR3 in DNA: TGTGCCAGCAGTGATTTTATAGGGACAGGGAATCTATATGGCTACACCTTC.

This sequence joins TRBV28 and TRBJ2-7; TRBD2 matches 10 bases. CDR1 MDHEN and CDR2 SYDVKM come from the germline V gene. With V trimmed by 4 bases and J by 3 bases, 6 bases remained unmatched. CDR3 length: 15 residues. The CDR3 coding sequence is TGTGCCAGCAGTTGGCGGACTAGCGGACTCTACGAGCAGTACTTC. Its translation is CASSWRTSGLYEQYF.

This chain links TRBV20-1 with TRBJ2-7, with D perhaps TRBD1 (6 bases). Germline-derived CDR1 and CDR2 are DFQATT and SNEGSKA (reference sequence). The germline V and J ends were trimmed by 6 bases and 7 bases, with 10 bases remaining between them. CDR3 length: 10 amino acids. The CDR3 region has the DNA TGCAGTGCCACAGGGCAGGAGCAGTACTTC. Translating it yields CSATGQEQYF.

The chain links TRBV29-1 to TRBJ1-1; possible D gene TRBD1, 6 bases. The CDR3 loop spans 12 amino acids. CDR1 and CDR2 from the germline V gene are SQVTM and ANQGSEA. V lost 7 bases and J 4 bases, leaving 13 bases between the germline ends. The CDR3 nucleotides read TGCAGCGGAAGTACAGGGTCCACTGAAGCTTTCTTT. This encodes CSGSTGSTEAFF.

Notes on this clone: Other DNA sequences within the sample encode an identical CDR3. The chain carries TRBV7-2 and TRBJ2-7; tentatively, D is TRBD2 (5 bases). CDR1 is SGHTA, CDR2 FQGNSA, per germline. This CDR3 region has 15 residues. Trimming stripped 0 bases from V and 0 bases from J, with 9 bases between. Here the CDR3 DNA reads TGTGCCAGCAGCTTAGCAGGCGGGTCCTCCTACGAGCAGTACTTC. Translating it yields CASSLAGGSSYEQYF.

A note on this clone: Other DNA sequences within the sample encode an identical CDR3. The chain recombines TRBV13 with TRBJ1-2; 8 bases match TRBD1. Germline values: CDR1 PRHDT, CDR2 FYEKMQ (reference sequence). J gave up 4 bases and V 3 bases, and 4 bases lay outside the gene matches. The CDR3 consists of 14 residues. The CDR3 DNA sequence: TGTGCCAGCAGCTTGGGGACAGGACTCTATGGCTACACCTTC. Its protein is CASSLGTGLYGYTF.